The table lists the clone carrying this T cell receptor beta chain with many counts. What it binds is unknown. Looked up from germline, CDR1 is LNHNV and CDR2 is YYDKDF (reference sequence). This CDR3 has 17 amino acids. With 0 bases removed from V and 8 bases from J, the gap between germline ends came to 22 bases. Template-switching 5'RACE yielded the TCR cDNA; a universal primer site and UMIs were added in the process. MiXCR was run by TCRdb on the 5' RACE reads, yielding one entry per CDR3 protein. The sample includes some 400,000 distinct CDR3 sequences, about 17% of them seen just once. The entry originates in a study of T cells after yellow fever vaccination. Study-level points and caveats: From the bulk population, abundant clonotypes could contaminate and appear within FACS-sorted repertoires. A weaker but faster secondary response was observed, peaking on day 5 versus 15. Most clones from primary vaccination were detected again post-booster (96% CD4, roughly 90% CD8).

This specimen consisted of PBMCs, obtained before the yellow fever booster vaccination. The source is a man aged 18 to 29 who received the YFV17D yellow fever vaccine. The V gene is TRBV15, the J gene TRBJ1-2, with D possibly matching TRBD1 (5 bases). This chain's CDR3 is CATSRDHGTPEASGYTF. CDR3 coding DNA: TGTGCCACCAGCAGAGATCACGGGACGCCCGAAGCCTCCGGCTACACCTTC.